This record concerns one T cell receptor (beta chain) sequence. Antigen: not known. CDR1 and CDR2 from the germline V gene are KGHSH and LQKENI. This CDR3 is built from 13 residues. The V end lost 4 bases, the J end lost 2 bases, and 9 bases lay between the germline ends. It was with 60 Vbeta and 13 Jbeta primers that the PCR ran. Libraries were prepared by immunoSEQ multiplex PCR; TCRdb keeps only in-frame clonotypes and omits some of them. Of over 200,000 clones listed, about four fifths are singletons. This record comes from a study of cytomegalovirus exposure and HLA in healthy donors. General study points: Donor immune exposure was known only as CMV serostatus.

V usage is TRBV18 and J usage is TRBJ2-7; TRBD1 is a possible D gene (5 bases). Sequenced: PBMCs. The sequence derives from a man in his forties in good health and CMV-seropositive. The CDR3, as DNA: TGTGCCAGCTCACGGCAGGGCGCCTACGAGCAGTACTTC. It encodes CASSRQGAYEQYF.